This T cell receptor (beta chain) derives from a study of shared clonotypes between healthy human individuals. Study-wide points: Among several donors, roughly 5% of naive CD4 clonotypes were found in common. Among the subsets, naive ones generally showed larger estimated richness than memory ones.

Notes on this clone: Its antigen is still unknown.

TCRdb's table, derived via immunoSEQ multiplex PCR, lists solely in-frame clones and lacks some. Found here are about 1.5 million clones, 98% of them singletons; the top ten hold about 0.45%. The V gene's germline CDR1 is KGHSH and CDR2 LQKENI. CDR3 length equals 14 residues. V dropped 3 bases and J dropped 8 bases, with 16 bases sitting between them. Specimen: naive CD4+ T cells sorted from blood. Subset of the sample: CD45RA+ positively selected. The genes are TRBV18 and TRBJ1-2; D is uncertain. This clonotype was sampled from a man aged 25-40 years in good health. As DNA, the CDR3 is TGTGCCAGCTCACCGGGAGATAAGCGTAACGGCTACACCTTC. This gives the protein CASSPGDKRNGYTF.